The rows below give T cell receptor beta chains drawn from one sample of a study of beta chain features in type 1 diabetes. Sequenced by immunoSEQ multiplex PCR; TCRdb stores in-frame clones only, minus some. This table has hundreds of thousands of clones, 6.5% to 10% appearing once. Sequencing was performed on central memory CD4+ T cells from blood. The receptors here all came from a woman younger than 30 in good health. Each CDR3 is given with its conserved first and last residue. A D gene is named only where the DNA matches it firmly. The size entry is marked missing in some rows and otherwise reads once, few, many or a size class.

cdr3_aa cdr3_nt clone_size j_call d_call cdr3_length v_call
CASSYATSSYEQYF TGTGCCAGCAGTTACGCCACGAGCTCCTACGAGCAGTACTTC few TRBJ2-7 . 14 TRBV6-5
CASSPSAGQAETQYF TGTGCCAGCTCACCATCGGCGGGACAAGCAGAGACCCAGTACTTC many TRBJ2-5 . 15 TRBV18
CASSLPGGTDTQYF TGCGCCAGCAGCTTGCCAGGGGGCACAGATACGCAGTATTTT few TRBJ2-3 . 14 TRBV5-1
CAISLAGRSSGANVLTF TGTGCCATCAGTTTAGCGGGACGCAGCTCTGGGGCCAACGTCCTGACTTTC . TRBJ2-6 TRBD2 17 TRBV10-3
CASSLHRPGKETQYF TGTGCCAGCAGCTTACATCGCCCGGGGAAAGAGACCCAGTACTTC few TRBJ2-5 . 15 TRBV7-2
CASSLDSGAYNEQFF TGTGCCAGCAGCTTAGATAGCGGGGCATACAATGAGCAGTTCTTC . TRBJ2-1 TRBD2 15 TRBV7-3
CASSNPGRDYGYTF TGTGCCAGCAGCAACCCGGGACGTGACTATGGCTACACCTTC . TRBJ1-2 . 14 TRBV7-9
CASRRQGSIFGELFF TGTGCCAGCAGGCGACAGGGATCTATCTTCGGGGAGCTGTTTTTT . TRBJ2-2 TRBD1 15 TRBV14
CASTTRDRVARQPQHF TGTGCCAGCACCACCCGAGACAGGGTGGCAAGGCAGCCCCAGCATTTT . TRBJ1-5 . 16 TRBV21-1
CASSFHPSGRFPDTQYF TGTGCCAGCAGCTTCCACCCGAGCGGGAGGTTCCCAGATACGCAGTATTTT . TRBJ2-3 TRBD2 17 TRBV9
CASSLGREGRFEQFF TGTGCTAGCAGCTTAGGTCGGGAGGGCCGGTTTGAGCAGTTCTTC few TRBJ2-1 TRBD2 15 TRBV7-7
CASSTRDTRNQPQHF TGTGCCAGTAGTACCAGGGATACGAGGAATCAGCCCCAGCATTTT few TRBJ1-5 . 15 TRBV19
CASSDSAREQYF TGTGCCAGCAGCGACTCGGCCAGGGAGCAGTACTTC few TRBJ2-7 . 12 TRBV7-2
CASSQRSSGTDTQYF TGTGCCAGCAGCCAACGTTCTAGCGGCACAGATACGCAGTATTTT few TRBJ2-3 . 15 TRBV4-2
CASSQLAGVKNIQYF TGTGCCAGCTCACAACTAGCGGGAGTTAAAAACATTCAGTACTTC few TRBJ2-4 TRBD2 15 TRBV18
CASSLRTLRGYSGANVLTF TGTGCCAGCAGTTTACGGACACTCAGGGGGTACTCTGGGGCCAACGTCCTGACTTTC few TRBJ2-6 TRBD1 19 TRBV13
CASSQDSTGQPQHF TGTGCCAGCAGCCAAGATTCGACCGGCCAGCCCCAGCATTTT few TRBJ1-5 . 14 TRBV14
CASSGFRTSKEYEQYF TGTGCCAGCAGTGGTTTCCGGACTAGTAAGGAATACGAGCAGTACTTC . TRBJ2-7 TRBD2 16 TRBV2
CASSLGPMSTSYEQYF TGTGCCAGCAGCCTTGGACCTATGTCGACATCCTACGAGCAGTACTTC . TRBJ2-7 . 16 TRBV11-2
CASSPHVTSDF TGCGCCAGCAGTCCACATGTGACAAGTGACTTC many TRBJ2-7 . 11 TRBV23-1
CASSLARTTEAFF TGTGCCAGCAGCTTAGCTAGGACGACTGAAGCTTTCTTT . TRBJ1-1 . 13 TRBV7-2
CASSGWGDNEQFF TGTGCCAGCAGCGGGTGGGGGGACAATGAGCAGTTCTTC few TRBJ2-1 . 13 TRBV7-6
CVTKGSGANVLTF TGCGTGACTAAGGGCTCTGGGGCCAACGTCCTGACTTTC many TRBJ2-6 . 13 TRBV29-1
CASTPTGAYEQYF TGTGCCAGCACTCCGACAGGGGCTTACGAGCAGTACTTC many TRBJ2-7 TRBD1 13 TRBV25-1
CSVGFSQNQPQHF TGCAGCGTTGGCTTCAGCCAAAATCAGCCCCAGCATTTT . TRBJ1-5 . 13 TRBV29-1
CSVLETEEYGYTF TGCAGCGTCCTCGAGACAGAAGAATATGGCTACACCTTC . TRBJ1-2 . 13 TRBV29-1
CASSLFAGGSYEQYF TGTGCCAGCAGCTTATTTGCAGGGGGCTCCTACGAGCAGTACTTC few TRBJ2-7 TRBD1 15 TRBV7-2
CASSQGTKETQYF TGTGCCAGCAGCCAAGGGACGAAAGAGACCCAGTACTTC . TRBJ2-5 . 13 TRBV11-3
CASSYSRGHGANVLTF TGTGCCAGCAGTTACTCGAGGGGGCATGGGGCCAACGTCCTGACTTTC few TRBJ2-6 TRBD1 16 TRBV6-6
CASSHPQETQYF TGTGCCAGCAGCCATCCGCAAGAGACCCAGTACTTC . TRBJ2-5 . 12 TRBV7-2
CASSQDRVGYEQYF TGCGCCAGCAGCCAAGATCGGGTCGGCTACGAGCAGTACTTC few TRBJ2-7 . 14 TRBV5-1
CASSSPRLANNEQFF TGTGCCAGCAGCTCGCCCCGACTAGCGAACAATGAGCAGTTCTTC . TRBJ2-1 TRBD2 15 TRBV7-2
CASSQGGFTNEKLFF TGCGCCAGCAGCCAAGGGGGATTTACTAATGAAAAACTGTTTTTT . TRBJ1-4 . 15 TRBV4-1
CASSLFGGEETQYF TGTGCCAGCAGCTTATTTGGAGGGGAAGAGACCCAGTACTTC . TRBJ2-5 . 14 TRBV7-2
CAWSVKTSGHQETQYF TGTGCCTGGAGTGTTAAGACTAGCGGGCACCAAGAGACCCAGTACTTC few TRBJ2-5 TRBD2 16 TRBV30
CASSQDSGRADTQYF TGCGCCAGCAGCCAAGATAGCGGGAGGGCAGATACGCAGTATTTT few TRBJ2-3 TRBD2 15 TRBV4-3
CASSQDLRGGNQPQHF TGCGCCAGCAGCCAAGACCTCAGGGGTGGCAATCAGCCCCAGCATTTT . TRBJ1-5 . 16 TRBV4-3
CASSANNYEQYF TGTGCCAGCAGCGCAAACAACTACGAGCAGTACTTC . TRBJ2-7 . 12 TRBV5-4
CASSPPRGLAELISTYTQYF TGTGCCAGCAGCCCGCCCCGGGGACTAGCGGAGCTGATTAGCACGTATACGCAGTATTTT . TRBJ2-3 TRBD2 20 TRBV13
CASSPAGSETQYF TGTGCCAGCTCACCAGCAGGGTCGGAGACCCAGTACTTC . TRBJ2-5 . 13 TRBV18
CASSHRLAGDTDTQYF TGTGCCAGCAGCCACCGACTAGCGGGAGACACAGATACGCAGTATTTT . TRBJ2-3 TRBD2 16 TRBV7-2
CASSGRGGGTEAFF TGTGCCAGCAGTGGCCGAGGGGGAGGCACTGAAGCTTTCTTT . TRBJ1-1 . 14 TRBV2
CASSHRQGTSYEQYF TGTGCCAGCAGTCACAGACAGGGGACGTCCTACGAGCAGTACTTC few TRBJ2-7 TRBD1 15 TRBV27
CASSQVKTSADYNEQFF TGCGCCAGCAGCCAAGTGAAAACTAGCGCGGATTACAATGAGCAGTTCTTC . TRBJ2-1 TRBD2 17 TRBV4-1
CASSQLFEQYF TGTGCCAGCAGCCAACTTTTTGAGCAGTACTTC . TRBJ2-7 . 11 TRBV28